The 5 T cell receptor beta chains below were found in one sample sequenced in a study of T cells in Graves' hyperthyroidism and ophthalmopathy. The investigators amplified TCR beta CDR3 regions from RNA transcripts. Primed by the HTBI set, a first-round RT-PCR was run on the TCR CDR3. MiXCR was run by TCRdb on the multiplex PCR reads, yielding one entry per CDR3 protein. The sample has 450,000 to 550,000 distinct CDR3 sequences; around 22% are singletons. Sequencing input: blood. All receptors come from a woman between 25 and 40 years old with Graves' ophthalmopathy.

This clonotype was picked up many times. The CDR3 protein is CASSDGHSGANVLTF. DNA of the CDR3: TGTGCCAGCAGTGACGGGCACTCTGGGGCCAACGTCCTGACTTTC. This chain connects TRBV6-1 to TRBJ2-6; D call uncertain. Germline lookup yields CDR1 MNHNS and CDR2 SASEGT. The CDR3 length is 15 residues. Trimming took off 3 bases at V and 0 bases at J, with 6 bases between the two ends.

This clonotype has ten or more counts. The chain is built from TRBV28 and TRBJ1-1, with D tentatively TRBD1 (5 bases). The V end was cut by 6 bases, the J end by 5 bases, with 16 bases between. CDR3 length: 14 amino acids. Germline V gives CDR1 MDHEN, CDR2 SYDVKM. The CDR3 protein is CASRVEGAGTEAFF. The CDR3 DNA sequence: TGTGCCAGCAGGGTGGAAGGGGCGGGGACTGAAGCTTTCTTT.

This clonotype was detected ten times or more. This may stem from a read error, because a much larger clone lies one nucleotide away. The chain has TRBV6-1 and TRBJ1-2; D unclear. Per germline, CDR1 MNHNS and CDR2 SASEGT. V lost 1 base and J 5 bases, leaving 2 bases between the germline ends. CDR3 length equals 11 residues. CDR3 sequence reads: CASSEEYGYTF. As DNA, the CDR3 is TGTGCCAGCAGTGAAGAGTATGGCTACACCTTC.

This clonotype was counted at least ten times. The rearrangement joins TRBV2 to TRBJ2-4; tentative D call: TRBD2 (5 bases). CDR3 length equals 12 residues. The ends were cut back, 6 bases at V and 8 bases at J, with 11 bases in the middle. Germline V gene data show CDR1 as SNHLY and CDR2 as FYNNEI. This CDR3 is CASRATGDIQYF. CDR3 in DNA: TGTGCCAGCAGGGCTACCGGGGACATTCAGTACTTC.

This clonotype has ten or more counts. At one boundary the junction diverges from the germline segment, which might be a read error. V and J are TRBV6-5 and TRBJ1-1, with D possibly matching TRBD1 (5 bases). The CDR3 sequence is 11 residues long. Germline V gives CDR1 MNHEY, CDR2 SVGAGI. CDR3 sequence reads: CASSYRGARIF. Here the CDR3 DNA reads TGTGCCAGCAGTTACAGGGGCGCGCGGATCTTT.